The T cell receptor (beta chain) described here comes from a study of sequential checkpoint blockade in melanoma. The treatment denotes: randomized to nivolumab then ipilimumab (arm A) or the reverse (arm B). TCRdb's copy holds only in-frame clones and misses some; the assay was immunoSEQ multiplex PCR. The table has some 6,100 clones, about 56% seen once. V gave up 1 base and J gave up 0 bases; unmatched junction bases: 3. Germline lookup yields CDR1 SGHRS and CDR2 YFSETQ. The CDR3 is 16 residues long. The rearrangement links TRBV5-1 to TRBJ2-2, with 7 nucleotides matching TRBD2. The source of this sequence is a human donor with melanoma. This sample comprised CD8+ T cells sorted from blood (inferred from file names), obtained from a patient given nivolumab and ipilimumab in sequence. The CDR3 DNA reads TGCGCCAGCAGCTTGCCTAGCGGTTCGAACACCGGGGAGCTGTTTTTT. Translating it yields CASSLPSGSNTGELFF.